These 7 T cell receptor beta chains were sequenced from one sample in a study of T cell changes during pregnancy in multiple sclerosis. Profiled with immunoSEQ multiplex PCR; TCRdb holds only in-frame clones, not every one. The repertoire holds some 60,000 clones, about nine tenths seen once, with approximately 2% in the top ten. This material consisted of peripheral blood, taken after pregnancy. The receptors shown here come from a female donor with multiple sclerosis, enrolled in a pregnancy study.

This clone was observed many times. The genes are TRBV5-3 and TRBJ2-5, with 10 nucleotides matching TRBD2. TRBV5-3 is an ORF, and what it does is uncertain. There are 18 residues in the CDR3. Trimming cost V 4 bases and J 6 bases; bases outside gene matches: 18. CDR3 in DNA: TGTGCCAGAAGCCCGAGACCTGAGGGGACTAGCGATAGAAAGACCCAGTACTTC. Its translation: CARSPRPEGTSDRKTQYF.

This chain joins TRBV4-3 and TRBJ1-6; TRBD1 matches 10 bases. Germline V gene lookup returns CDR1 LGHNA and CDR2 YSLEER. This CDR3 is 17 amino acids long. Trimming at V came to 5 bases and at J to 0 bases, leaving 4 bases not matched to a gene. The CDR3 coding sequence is TGCGCCAGCAGCGGGACAGGGGACGGCTCCTATAATTCACCCCTCCACTTT. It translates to CASSGTGDGSYNSPLHF.

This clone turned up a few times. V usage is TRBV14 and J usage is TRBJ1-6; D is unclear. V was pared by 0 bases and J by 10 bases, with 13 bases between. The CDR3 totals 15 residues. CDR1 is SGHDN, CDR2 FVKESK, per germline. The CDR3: CASSQDWASRSPLHF. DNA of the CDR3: TGTGCCAGCAGCCAAGATTGGGCATCTCGGTCACCCCTCCACTTT.

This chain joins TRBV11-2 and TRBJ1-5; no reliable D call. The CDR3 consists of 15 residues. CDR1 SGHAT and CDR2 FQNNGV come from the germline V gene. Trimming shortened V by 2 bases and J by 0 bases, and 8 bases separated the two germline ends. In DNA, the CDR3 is TGTGCCAGCAGCTTATCGGCGGATAGCAATCAGCCCCAGCATTTT. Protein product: CASSLSADSNQPQHF.

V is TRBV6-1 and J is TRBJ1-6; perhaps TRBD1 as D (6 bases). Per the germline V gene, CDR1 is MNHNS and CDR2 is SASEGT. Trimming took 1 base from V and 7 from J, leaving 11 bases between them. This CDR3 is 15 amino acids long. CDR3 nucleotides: TGTGCCAGCAGTGAAGATGGGGGCAGGAATTCACCCCTCCACTTT. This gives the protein CASSEDGGRNSPLHF.

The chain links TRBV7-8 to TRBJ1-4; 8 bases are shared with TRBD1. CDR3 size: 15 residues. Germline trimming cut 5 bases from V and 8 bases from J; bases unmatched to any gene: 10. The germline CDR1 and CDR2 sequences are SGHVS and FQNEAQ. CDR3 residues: CASSRAGGIGEKLFF. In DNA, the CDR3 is TGTGCCAGCAGCCGCGCAGGGGGCATAGGAGAAAAACTGTTTTTT.

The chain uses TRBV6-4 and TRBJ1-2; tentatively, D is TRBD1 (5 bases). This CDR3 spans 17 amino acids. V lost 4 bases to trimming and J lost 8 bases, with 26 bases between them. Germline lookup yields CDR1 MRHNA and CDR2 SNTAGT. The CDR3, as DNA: TGTGCCAGCAGTGCCGATGGGGCAGACGGAGTCTATGGGGGCTACACCTTC. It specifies CASSADGADGVYGGYTF.